Described below is a single T cell receptor (beta chain) sequence and its context. This clone came up once. This clone's antigen is unknown. Qualities for individual bases were not recorded, and no much larger clone is one base off. The data derive from a study of T cell changes during pregnancy in multiple sclerosis (dated by TCRdb to between 2018 and 2020). Describing the broader study: The study looked at changes in the T cell repertoire across pregnancy in women with multiple sclerosis.

Relative to germline, V is missing 0 bases and J is missing 5 bases, with 12 bases of the junction outside any gene match. CDR1 and CDR2, looked up from the germline V gene (reference sequence), are PRHDT and FYEKMQ. From the cysteine up to the phenylalanine, the CDR3 has a length of 17 residues. Only the CDR3 portion is preserved as DNA: 51 bases, with reading frame beginning at the first base. Library creation used the immunoSEQ multiplex PCR assay. Here the immuneACCESS table is served through TCRdb, limited to in-frame sequences with V and J called. Missing clones are a known gap in these copies; in checked studies unresolved V genes cover under half, and the rest lacks a known reason. The sample data list 55,000 to 80,000 clones, and over 85% of these were observed just once. In total, the top ten clones hold 2.5% to 4% of the sample.

This clonotype originated in a female donor with multiple sclerosis, enrolled in a pregnancy study. The material was CD8+ T cells from peripheral blood mononuclear cells, obtained in the second trimester of pregnancy. The chain uses TRBV13 and TRBJ2-5; 7 nucleotides in the junction match TRBD1. The encoded CDR3 is CASSLGGRGTFMETQYF. The nucleotide sequence is TGTGCCAGCAGCTTAGGAGGCAGGGGGACCTTCATGGAGACCCAGTACTTC.